The 18 T cell receptor beta chains below were found in one sample sequenced in a study of coeliac disease. Method: immunoSEQ multiplex PCR; TCRdb's copy keeps in-frame clones and lacks some. The table records a few thousand clones, around 52% of them present only once. The sequenced sample was intraepithelial lymphocytes from the gut. These receptors originate from a man aged 55 to 70 with celiac disease on a gluten-free diet.

This clone was seen a few times. The V call is TRBV7-2, the J call TRBJ2-7, with D possibly TRBD1 on 6 matching bases. The CDR3 extends over 13 amino acids. The germline gives CDR1 SGHTA, CDR2 FQGNSA. Trimming removed 7 bases at V and 5 bases at J, with 15 bases between. CDR3 loop: CASNLGGKNEQYF. In nucleotides, the CDR3 is TGTGCCAGCAATCTAGGGGGTAAGAACGAGCAGTACTTC.

This clone is labeled as large. This sequence joins TRBV19 and TRBJ1-6; possibly TRBD1 for D (5 bases). Germline CDR1 and CDR2: LNHDA and SQIVND (reference sequence). This CDR3 spans 14 amino acids. The V end lost 3 bases, the J end lost 17 bases, and 20 bases lay between the germline ends. The CDR3 nucleotides are TGTGCCAGTAGTATGGACACGCGTTTTCCCTTCGTCCACTTT. Residues: CASSMDTRFPFVHF.

V usage is TRBV6-1 and J usage is TRBJ1-2, with 7 bases matching TRBD1. This CDR3 has 14 residues. Losses at the gene ends were 6 bases for V and 6 bases for J; bases not matched to a gene: 10. CDR1 MNHNS and CDR2 SASEGT come from the germline V gene. CDR3 sequence (DNA): TGTGCCAGCAGCACAAACAGGGGCGTTGATGGCTACACCTTC. Its translation is CASSTNRGVDGYTF.

This clone was detected only a few times. This chain connects TRBV6-1 to TRBJ1-2; D uncertain. The germline CDR1 and CDR2 sequences are MNHNS and SASEGT. This CDR3 has 14 residues. The V gene lost 7 bases and the J gene lost 8 bases, with 20 bases spanning the gap. CDR3 loop: CASTPSFGPGGYTF. DNA of the CDR3: TGTGCCAGCACCCCTAGTTTTGGTCCGGGGGGCTACACCTTC.

The chain employs TRBV15 and TRBJ1-1; 7 nucleotides line up with TRBD1. The CDR3 runs to 14 residues. The junction had 8 bases not matched to a gene; V was cut back by 0 bases and J by 10 bases. Germline V lookup: CDR1 LNHNV, CDR2 YYDKDF (reference sequence). CDR3 sequence reads: CATSRDWAGGRAFF. CDR3 nucleotides: TGTGCCACCAGCAGAGATTGGGCAGGGGGAAGAGCTTTCTTT.

This chain connects TRBV21-1 to TRBJ2-7; the table's D call, TRBD1, has no DNA check behind it. TRBV21-1 is a pseudogene locus. The CDR3 sequence is 13 residues long. In DNA, the CDR3 is TGTGCCAGCAGCCGACAGGGGTCCAACGAGCAGTACTTC. Translated, it gives CASSRQGSNEQYF.

By share, this clone ranks as large. This chain uses TRBV12-5 with TRBJ2-3; D is possibly TRBD1 (6 bases). The germline V gene encodes CDR1 LGHNT and CDR2 FRNRAP. This CDR3 spans 15 amino acids. The V end lost 0 bases, the J end lost 2 bases, and 9 bases lay between the germline ends. The CDR3 nucleotides are TGTGCTAGTGGTTTGGTACAGGGACCCACAGATACGCAGTATTTT. Protein: CASGLVQGPTDTQYF.

The CDR3 region has the DNA TGTGCCAGCAGCTTAGGCCGCGGGGGCCGGGGGACAGATACGCAGTATTTT. Its translation is CASSLGRGGRGTDTQYF. This chain uses TRBV13 with TRBJ2-3; D may be TRBD2 (7 bases). The ends were cut back, 0 bases at V and 3 bases at J, with 16 bases in the middle. CDR1 and CDR2 (germline): PRHDT, FYEKMQ (reference sequence). The CDR3 extends over 17 amino acids.

The chain joins TRBV18 to TRBJ1-2; D uncertain. Trimming left V 2 bases short and J 8 bases short, with 15 bases between. CDR1 is KGHSH and CDR2 is LQKENI in the germline V gene. The CDR3 has 14 amino acids. The CDR3 is CASSPSGESRGYTF. Written as DNA, the CDR3 is TGTGCCAGCTCACCATCCGGAGAGTCTCGGGGCTACACCTTC.

This clone is large (0.1 to 1%) in the sample. This chain connects TRBV6-5 to TRBJ1-1, with 8 nucleotides matching TRBD1. V was pared by 6 bases and J by 3 bases, with 6 bases of the junction left unmatched. The CDR3 is 14 residues long. Per the germline V gene, CDR1 is MNHEY and CDR2 is SVGAGI. This chain's CDR3 is CASRRGTGDTEAFF. The CDR3, as DNA: TGTGCCAGCAGACGGGGGACAGGAGACACTGAAGCTTTCTTT.

This clone turned up a few times. The rearrangement links TRBV7-9 to TRBJ2-1; 7 bases agree with TRBD2. After removal of 5 bases from V and 7 bases from J, the junction contained 11 bases not matched to a gene. The CDR3 length is 15 residues. Germline-derived CDR1 and CDR2 are SEHNR and FQNEAQ (reference sequence). CDR3 sequence (DNA): TGTGCCAGCAGCCTACCCGCGGGAGCGGGGAATGAGCAGTTCTTC. Translating it yields CASSLPAGAGNEQFF.

By share of the sample, this clone is large. V is TRBV6-5 and J is TRBJ1-6; 8 nucleotides match TRBD1. Germline CDR1 and CDR2: MNHEY and SVGAGI. This CDR3 has 15 residues. With V trimmed by 6 bases and J by 7 bases, 8 bases remained unmatched. The CDR3: CASRLQGGENSPLHF. The CDR3 nucleotides read TGTGCCAGCAGGTTACAGGGGGGAGAAAATTCACCCCTCCACTTT.

This clone has just a few counts. The chain employs TRBV25-1 and TRBJ1-1; 7 nucleotides line up with TRBD1. The ends lost 6 bases at V and 0 bases at J; junction bases unmatched: 4. CDR3 length: 14 amino acids. The germline gives CDR1 MGHDK, CDR2 SYGVNS. CDR3 amino acids: CASRPGGLNTEAFF. CDR3 nucleotides: TGTGCCAGCAGGCCAGGGGGACTGAACACTGAAGCTTTCTTT.

A remark on this clone: The same CDR3 arises from other DNA sequences in this sample as well. This sequence joins TRBV6-6 and TRBJ1-6; 8 bases are shared with TRBD1. The CDR3 is 15 residues long. CDR1 and CDR2 (germline): MNHNY, SVGAGI (reference sequence). Trimming took 6 bases from V and 7 from J; bases not matched to a gene: 8. Here the CDR3 DNA reads TGTGCCAGCAGGTTACAGGGGGGAGAAAATTCACCCCTCCACTTT. Translating it yields CASRLQGGENSPLHF.

The J gene is TRBJ2-1, the V gene TRBV7-8; 9 bases line up with TRBD2. CDR1 SGHVS and CDR2 FQNEAQ come from the germline V gene. This CDR3 region has 16 residues. Germline trimming cut 5 bases from V and 5 bases from J; bases unmatched to any gene: 10. CDR3 in amino acids: CASSLIAGVGNNEQFF. CDR3 nucleotide sequence: TGTGCCAGCAGCCTAATAGCGGGAGTGGGGAACAATGAGCAGTTCTTC.

This CDR3 is CASLTSGAYNEQFF. In DNA, the CDR3 is TGTGCCAGCTTGACTAGCGGGGCATACAATGAGCAGTTCTTC. The chain employs TRBV18 and TRBJ2-1; 11 bases fit TRBD2. CDR1 KGHSH and CDR2 LQKENI come from the germline V gene. This CDR3 has 14 residues. V gave up 7 bases and J gave up 4 bases; unmatched junction bases: 3.

CDR3 DNA: TGTGCCAGCAGCTTAGCGACTAGCGGGGCAAACACCGGGGAGCTGTTTTTT. Its protein product is CASSLATSGANTGELFF. This chain uses TRBV7-9 with TRBJ2-2; 11 bases map to TRBD2. CDR1 is SEHNR and CDR2 is FQNEAQ in the germline V gene (reference sequence). V dropped 0 bases and J dropped 2; count of bases not matched to a gene: 2. This CDR3 spans 17 amino acids.

The V and J genes are TRBV18 and TRBJ2-1; possible D gene TRBD1, 6 bases. There are 17 residues in the CDR3. Trimming pared 1 base from V and 0 bases from J, leaving 13 bases between. Germline V gene lookup returns CDR1 KGHSH and CDR2 LQKENI. The CDR3: CASSPLATGSSYNEQFF. CDR3 in DNA: TGTGCCAGCTCACCACTCGCGACAGGAAGCTCCTACAATGAGCAGTTCTTC. The complete variable domain, with remaining parts taken from reference TRBV18 and TRBJ2-1, reads NAGVMQNPRHLVRRRGQEARLRCSPMKGHSHVYWYRQLPEEGLKFMVYLQKENIIDESGMPKERFSAEFPKEGPSILRIQQVVRGDSAAYFCASSPLATGSSYNEQFFGPGTRLTVL.